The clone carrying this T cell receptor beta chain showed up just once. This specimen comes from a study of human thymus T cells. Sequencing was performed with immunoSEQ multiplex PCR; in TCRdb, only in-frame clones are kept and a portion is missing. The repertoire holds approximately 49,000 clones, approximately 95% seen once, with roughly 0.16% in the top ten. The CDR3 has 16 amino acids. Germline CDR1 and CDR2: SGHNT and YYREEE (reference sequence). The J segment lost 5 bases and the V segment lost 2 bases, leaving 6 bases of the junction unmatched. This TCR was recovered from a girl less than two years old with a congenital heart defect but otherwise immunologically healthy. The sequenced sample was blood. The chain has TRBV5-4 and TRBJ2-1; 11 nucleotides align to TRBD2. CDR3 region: CASSLTSGSFHNEQFF. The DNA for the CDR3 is TGTGCCAGCAGCTTAACTAGCGGGAGCTTCCACAATGAGCAGTTCTTC. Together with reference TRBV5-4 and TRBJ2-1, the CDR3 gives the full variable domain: ETGVTQSPTHLIKTRGQQVTLRCSSQSGHNTVSWYQQALGQGPQFIFQYYREEENGRGNFPPRFSGLQFPNYSSELNVNALELDDSALYLCASSLTSGSFHNEQFFGPGTRLTVL.